The 12 T cell receptor beta chains reported below all come from one sample, sequenced in a study of technical replicates of blood from a handful of donors. Libraries were prepared by immunoSEQ multiplex PCR; TCRdb keeps only in-frame clonotypes and omits some of them. The table records about 18,000 clones, about 79% of them present only once. The specimen sequenced was PBMCs. The receptors stem from a human donor in good health. Some clones in this sample may be carry-over from other donors' samples.

J is TRBJ2-1 and V is TRBV7-9; 13 bases fit TRBD2. Germline CDR1 is SEHNR and CDR2 is FQNEAQ (reference sequence). V was clipped by 5 bases and J by 8 bases; unmatched bases: 15. The CDR3 contains 18 residues. CDR3 sequence reads: CASSLTSGRALVYYEQFF. CDR3 nucleotide sequence: TGTGCCAGCAGCCTCACTAGCGGGAGGGCCTTAGTATATTATGAGCAGTTCTTC.

The chain links TRBV10-3 to TRBJ1-5, with a possible D match to TRBD1 (5 bases). The V end lost 2 bases, the J end lost 1 base, and 18 bases lay between the germline ends. This CDR3 region has 18 residues. Germline CDR1 is ENHRY and CDR2 is SYGVKD. The DNA for the CDR3 is TGTGCCATCAGTGAGCCCACCTGGGGGGGGATCAGCAATCAGCCCCAGCATTTT. Amino acids: CAISEPTWGGISNQPQHF.

The J gene is TRBJ1-5, the V gene TRBV4-2, with D perhaps TRBD1 (5 bases). Germline V CDR1 and CDR2: LGHNA, YNFKEQ. The CDR3 has 17 residues. V lost 0 bases and J lost 5, with 17 bases in between. CDR3 in amino acids: CASSQDQRRGFYQPQHF. The CDR3 coding sequence is TGTGCCAGCAGCCAAGATCAAAGGAGGGGCTTTTATCAGCCCCAGCATTTT.

J is TRBJ2-7 and V is TRBV5-1, with 8 positions matching TRBD2. Per the germline V gene, CDR1 is SGHRS and CDR2 is YFSETQ. V lost 0 bases, J lost 5 bases, and 10 bases stayed unmatched. The CDR3 is 16 residues long. This CDR3 is CASSLAVIAGLNEQYF. The CDR3 DNA reads as TGCGCCAGCAGCTTGGCCGTGATAGCGGGATTGAACGAGCAGTACTTC.

The chain combines TRBV11-2 with TRBJ2-7; possible D gene TRBD1, 6 bases. V gave up 2 bases and J gave up 4 bases, with 21 bases separating them. The CDR3 totals 17 residues. From germline, CDR1 is SGHAT and CDR2 FQNNGV. The CDR3 loop reads CASSLIMGARPLYEQYF. The CDR3 coding sequence is TGTGCCAGCAGCTTAATAATGGGGGCCCGTCCCCTATACGAGCAGTACTTC.

The chain is built from TRBV18 and TRBJ2-3, with 12 bases fitting TRBD2. V trimming: 2 bases; J trimming: 5 bases; junction bases outside the gene matches: 5. The CDR3 consists of 16 residues. Per germline, CDR1 KGHSH and CDR2 LQKENI. The CDR3 region has the DNA TGTGCCAGCTCACCAAAGACTAGCGGGAGTTTAGATACGCAGTATTTT. Translated, it gives CASSPKTSGSLDTQYF. The full variable domain, rest sourced from reference TRBV18 and TRBJ2-3, is NAGVMQNPRHLVRRRGQEARLRCSPMKGHSHVYWYRQLPEEGLKFMVYLQKENIIDESGMPKERFSAEFPKEGPSILRIQQVVRGDSAAYFCASSPKTSGSLDTQYFGPGTRLTVL.

The V gene is TRBV29-1, the J gene TRBJ2-7; the match to TRBD2 covers 7 bases. The CDR3 is made up of 14 amino acids. Germline CDR1 is SQVTM and CDR2 is ANQGSEA. With 4 bases clipped from V and 5 bases from J, the junction kept 11 bases outside the gene matches. In DNA, the CDR3 is TGCAGCGTTGCCCCTGGGGGGGGTGGCGACGAGCAGTACTTC. The encoded protein is CSVAPGGGGDEQYF.

The rearrangement links TRBV9 to TRBJ1-1; D perhaps matches TRBD1 (6 bases). Trimming removed 3 bases from V and 10 bases from J, with 19 bases in between. Germline V gene data show CDR1 as SGDLS and CDR2 as YYNGEE. The CDR3 covers 14 residues. Here the CDR3 DNA reads TGTGCCAGCAGCGGAAACCGGGACACCTATCCAGCTTTCTTT. Amino acids: CASSGNRDTYPAFF.

This chain connects TRBV7-2 to TRBJ1-2, with D possibly matching TRBD1 (5 bases). CDR1 SGHTA and CDR2 FQGNSA come from the germline V gene. This CDR3 region has 15 residues. The germline V and J ends were trimmed by 2 bases and 0 bases, with 10 bases remaining between them. The CDR3 region has the DNA TGTGCCAGCAGCTTATGGGGGGGAGCTAACTATGGCTACACCTTC. It specifies CASSLWGGANYGYTF. The variable domain in full, with the rest retrieved from reference TRBV7-2 and TRBJ1-2, is GAGVSQSPSNKVTEKGKDVELRCDPISGHTALYWYRQSLGQGLEFLIYFQGNSAPDKSGLPSDRFSAERTGGSVSTLTIQRTQQEDSAVYLCASSLWGGANYGYTFGSGTRLTVV.

V and J are TRBV21-1 and TRBJ2-7; TRBD2 is the table's D call and was not checked against the DNA. TRBV21-1 corresponds to a pseudogene. The CDR3 loop spans 19 amino acids. This CDR3 is CASSPKPFLAGGPPYEQYF. Here the CDR3 DNA reads TGTGCCAGCAGCCCCAAGCCCTTTCTAGCGGGGGGACCACCCTACGAGCAGTACTTC.

The chain couples TRBV27 to TRBJ1-2, with TRBD1 matching 8 bases. There are 16 residues in the CDR3. The V gene's germline CDR1 is MNHEY and CDR2 SMNVEV (reference sequence). V trimming: 4 bases; J trimming: 4 bases; junction bases outside the gene matches: 11. CDR3 coding DNA: TGTGCCAGCAGTTCCCAAAGACAGGGGTGGGGCTATGGCTACACCTTC. It specifies CASSSQRQGWGYGYTF.

The CDR3 sequence is CASSHGQDSSYNEQFF. CDR3 sequence (DNA): TGTGCCAGCAGCCACGGACAGGACAGCTCCTACAATGAGCAGTTCTTC. The chain uses TRBV7-7 and TRBJ2-1; 7 bases map to TRBD1. The CDR3 is made up of 16 amino acids. Germline V lookup: CDR1 SSHAT, CDR2 FNYEAQ (reference sequence). V lost 5 bases to trimming and J lost 0 bases; unmatched junction nucleotides: 7.